This is a list of T cell receptor beta chains from one sample in a study of cytomegalovirus exposure and HLA in healthy donors. Here immunoSEQ multiplex PCR was the method, and the copy in TCRdb shows in-frame clones only, minus some. Its table lists about 100,000 clones. Sample: PBMCs. These receptors were taken from a man aged 50-59 years in good health and CMV-seronegative. The CDR3 runs from the conserved cysteine through the conserved F or W. A D gene is named only where the DNA matches it firmly.

j_call d_call v_call cdr3_aa
TRBJ2-1 NA TRBV4-3 CASSQYYSRTVEFF
TRBJ1-6 NA TRBV5-1 CASSETYGSGSPLHF
TRBJ2-7 TRBD2 TRBV6-1 CASSEGLAGGAYEQYF
TRBJ2-5 NA TRBV5-4 CASSRTGRGGETQYF
TRBJ2-7 NA TRBV6-5 CASSYGTGATYEQYF
TRBJ1-3 NA TRBV6-5 CASSYDRTGNTIYF
TRBJ1-3 NA TRBV7-2 CASSLAGGFSGNTIYF
TRBJ2-7 TRBD1 TRBV7-2 CASSLEVTGVYEQYF
TRBJ2-1 TRBD2 TRBV5-1 CASSLSTGRSSYNEQFF
TRBJ2-1 NA TRBV6-5 CASSYVAASANEQFF
TRBJ1-1 NA TRBV29-1 CSARRGNTEAFF
TRBJ1-5 NA TRBV19 CASSYSGSNQPQHF
TRBJ2-6 TRBD1 TRBV18 CASSPTRTGSSGANVLTF
TRBJ2-7 TRBD1 TRBV11-2 CASSLEGTASYEQYF
TRBJ1-5 NA TRBV7-6 CASSLDGRQPQHF
TRBJ2-3 NA TRBV10-1 CASSEAGQTSTDTQYF
TRBJ2-7 NA TRBV2 CASSQRTGRAYEQYF
TRBJ1-4 TRBD1 TRBV4-1 CASSLRGTNEKLFF
TRBJ1-3 NA TRBV4-3 CASSQSGALSGNTIYF
TRBJ2-3 TRBD2 TRBV7-2 CASSSRGLAGSTDTQYF
TRBJ2-7 NA TRBV7-9 CASSPNGPGDEQYF
TRBJ2-7 TRBD1 TRBV4-3 CASSPRDSSSRSYEQYF
TRBJ2-7 NA TRBV6-5 CATKGEVRNYEQYF
TRBJ2-1 TRBD2 TRBV19 CATRAGGPVMNEQFF
TRBJ2-3 TRBD2 TRBV13 CASSSERRAGTDTQYF
TRBJ2-1 NA TRBV6-5 CASSYSSSEQFF
TRBJ1-2 NA TRBV6-5 CASSRGTDLVVGYTF
TRBJ1-2 NA TRBV9 CASSVGVRGFGYGYTF
TRBJ1-5 NA TRBV6-1 CASSTRGGMQPQHF
TRBJ2-7 NA TRBV4-3 CASSQDLLTEISYEQYF
TRBJ1-1 TRBD1 TRBV20-1 CSRDRGTEAFF
TRBJ2-2 NA TRBV27 CASSFYKRDPGELFF
TRBJ2-7 TRBD1 TRBV4-2 CASSQRTGGVGEQYF
TRBJ1-2 TRBD1 TRBV9 CASSAQGGGYTF
TRBJ1-1 NA TRBV4-1 CASSQGSGRTGRGTEAFF
NA TRBD1 TRBV10-3 CATRPDRDRYEQYF
TRBJ2-7 TRBD2 TRBV7-2 CASSSPGLAGARAYEQYF
TRBJ1-6 TRBD1 TRBV7-9 CASSHPGTDEYNSPLHF
TRBJ2-1 NA TRBV7-2 CASSLGRLGGGYEQFF
TRBJ2-1 NA TRBV7-8 CASRALPESYNEQFF
TRBJ2-7 TRBD1 TRBV14 CASSQVWGTGTHEQYF
TRBJ2-2 NA TRBV27 CASSPTSTGELFF
TRBJ2-5 TRBD1 TRBV2 CASSPGQFRGTQYF
TRBJ2-7 NA TRBV30 CAWREGTYSYEQYF
TRBJ1-5 NA TRBV9 CASSPGQASVQPQHF
TRBJ2-2 TRBD1 TRBV11-3 CASSSGTVNTGELFF
TRBJ2-7 TRBD2 TRBV18 CASSPQRGPYEQYF
TRBJ1-4 NA TRBV9 CASSGGNPNEKLFF
TRBJ1-2 NA TRBV11-2 CASSSGHFYGYTF
TRBJ2-7 NA TRBV18 CASSLDQGSYEQYF
TRBJ1-5 NA TRBV19 CASNYEGGQPQHF
TRBJ2-5 TRBD1 TRBV7-2 CASSSTGAGETQYF
TRBJ1-1 TRBD1 TRBV15 CATSGTGGWTEAFF
TRBJ2-2 NA TRBV29-1 CSVEGQGYPGELFF